The source of this TCR beta chain is a study of CD8 T cells in ankylosing spondylitis. TCRdb ran MiXCR on the 5' RACE reads and lists one entry per CDR3 protein. In the table there are roughly 46,000 distinct CDR3 sequences, over 3.5% of which are singletons. CDR1 SQVTM and CDR2 ANQGSEA come from the germline V gene. The length of the CDR3 is 18 residues. V trimming: 6 bases; J trimming: 2 bases; junction bases outside the gene matches: 17. The table lists this clonotype with many counts. The receptor comes from a female donor with ankylosing spondylitis or in good health (not recorded which). Sequenced sample: blood, either unsorted or a sorted T cell fraction (not recorded which). This chain uses TRBV29-1 with TRBJ2-7, with TRBD1 identical over 12 bases. The CDR3 region is CSVDPPGQGAHLTYEQYF. The DNA of the CDR3 is TGCAGCGTGGACCCCCCGGGACAGGGGGCGCATTTGACCTACGAGCAGTACTTC.